The clone carrying this TCR beta chain was detected only a few times. Investigators prepared the TCR beta libraries by applying iRepertoire HTBI primers and Arm-PCR of CDR3 regions. In the original workflow: Analysis of the samples identified under 80 TRBV and 13 to 15 TRBJ segments. TCRdb ran MiXCR on the multiplex PCR reads and lists one entry per CDR3 protein. The V and J calls follow TCRdb's processing rather than the paper's. The profile shows about 530,000 distinct CDR3 sequences, roughly 16% of them singletons. This entry belongs to a study of regulatory T cells in long-lasting Graves disease. The overall study: Patients newly diagnosed with Graves' had been on antithyroid drugs for under 3 months.

Time point denoted: newly diagnosed GD, antithyroid drugs for less than 3 months. PBMCs provided the RNA from which the TCR library was made. CDR1 and CDR2 (germline): SGHRS, YFSETQ. CDR3 length equals 14 residues. The V segment lost 2 bases and the J segment 9 bases; nucleotides outside the gene matches: 4. This same sample was also part of a study on T cells in Graves' hyperthyroidism and ophthalmopathy. From that second work: First-round RT-PCR targeting the TCR CDR3 was performed with the HTBI primer set.

The sample was peripheral blood mononuclear cells (PBMCs), taken at new diagnosis, from a patient treated with antithyroid drugs. The origin of this receptor is a woman aged 35-65 years with Graves disease. The V call is TRBV5-1, the J call TRBJ2-1; 11 nucleotides align to TRBD2. CDR3 residues: CASSFSGGAAEQFF. The CDR3 bases are TGCGCCAGCAGCTTTAGCGGGGGGGCCGCTGAGCAGTTCTTC.